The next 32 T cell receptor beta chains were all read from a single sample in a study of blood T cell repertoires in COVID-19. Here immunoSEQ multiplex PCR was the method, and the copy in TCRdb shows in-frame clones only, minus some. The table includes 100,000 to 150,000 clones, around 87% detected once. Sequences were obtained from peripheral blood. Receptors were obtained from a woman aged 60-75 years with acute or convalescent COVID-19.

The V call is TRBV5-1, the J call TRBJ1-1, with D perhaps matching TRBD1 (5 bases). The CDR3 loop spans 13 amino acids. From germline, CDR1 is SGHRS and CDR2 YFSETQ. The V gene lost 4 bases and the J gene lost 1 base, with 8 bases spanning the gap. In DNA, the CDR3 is TGCGCCAGCAGCGCCCAGGGGAACACTGAAGCTTTCTTT. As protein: CASSAQGNTEAFF.

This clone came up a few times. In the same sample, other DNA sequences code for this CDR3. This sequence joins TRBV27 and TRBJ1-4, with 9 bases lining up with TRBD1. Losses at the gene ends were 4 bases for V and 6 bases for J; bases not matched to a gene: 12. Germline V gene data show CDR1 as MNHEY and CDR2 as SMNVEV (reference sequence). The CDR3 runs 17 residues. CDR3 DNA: TGTGCCAGCAGTTCTACTCCGACACAGGGGGCGCATGAAAAACTGTTTTTT. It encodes CASSSTPTQGAHEKLFF.

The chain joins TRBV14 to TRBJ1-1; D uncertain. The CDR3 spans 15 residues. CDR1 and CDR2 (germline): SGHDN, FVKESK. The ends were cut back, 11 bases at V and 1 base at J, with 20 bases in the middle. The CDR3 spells CAPWLGGPANTEAFF. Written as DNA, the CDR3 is TGTGCCCCATGGCTGGGCGGGCCAGCGAACACTGAAGCTTTCTTT.

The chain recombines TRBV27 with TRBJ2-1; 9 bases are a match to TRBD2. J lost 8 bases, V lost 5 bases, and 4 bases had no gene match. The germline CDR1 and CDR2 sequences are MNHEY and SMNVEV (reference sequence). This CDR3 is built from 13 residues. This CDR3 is CASSPGTSHEQFF. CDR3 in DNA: TGTGCCAGCAGTCCGGGGACTAGCCATGAGCAGTTCTTC.

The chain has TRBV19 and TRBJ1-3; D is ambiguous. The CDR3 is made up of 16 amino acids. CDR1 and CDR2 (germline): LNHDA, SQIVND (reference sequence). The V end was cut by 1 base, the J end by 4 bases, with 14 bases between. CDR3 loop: CASSIGKRIPGNTIYF. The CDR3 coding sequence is TGTGCCAGTAGTATAGGCAAGCGGATCCCGGGAAACACCATATATTTT.

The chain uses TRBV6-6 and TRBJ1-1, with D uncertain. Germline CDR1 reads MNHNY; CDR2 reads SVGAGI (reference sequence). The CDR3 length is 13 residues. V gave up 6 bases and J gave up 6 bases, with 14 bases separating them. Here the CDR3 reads CASRDSGGSEAFF. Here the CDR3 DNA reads TGTGCCAGCAGGGATTCGGGTGGGTCTGAAGCTTTCTTT.

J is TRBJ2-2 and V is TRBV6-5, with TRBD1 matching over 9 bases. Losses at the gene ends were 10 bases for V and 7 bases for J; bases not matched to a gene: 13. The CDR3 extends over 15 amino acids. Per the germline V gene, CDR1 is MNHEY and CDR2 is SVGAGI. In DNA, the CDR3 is TGTGCCACCGCTCTTGGGACAGGGTCTCTCGGGGAGCTGTTTTTT. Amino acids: CATALGTGSLGELFF.

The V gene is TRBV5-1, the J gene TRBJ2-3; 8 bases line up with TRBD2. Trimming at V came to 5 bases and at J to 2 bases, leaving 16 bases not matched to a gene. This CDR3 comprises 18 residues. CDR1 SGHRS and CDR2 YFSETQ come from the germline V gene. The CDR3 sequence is CASRTGTSVSLNTDTQYF. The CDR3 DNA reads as TGCGCCAGCAGGACCGGGACTAGTGTGAGCCTTAACACAGATACGCAGTATTTT.

The chain's CDR3 is CASKLAGGGPDTQYF. As DNA, the CDR3 is TGCGCCAGCAAGCTAGCGGGAGGTGGCCCAGATACGCAGTATTTT. This chain links TRBV5-1 with TRBJ2-3, with 11 bases matching TRBD2. V dropped 6 bases and J dropped 4; count of bases not matched to a gene: 7. CDR1 SGHRS and CDR2 YFSETQ come from the germline V gene. The CDR3 totals 15 residues.

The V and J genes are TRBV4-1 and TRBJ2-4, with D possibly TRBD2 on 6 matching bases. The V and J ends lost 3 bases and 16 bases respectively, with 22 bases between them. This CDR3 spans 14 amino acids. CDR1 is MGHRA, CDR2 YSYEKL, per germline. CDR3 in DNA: TGCGCCAGCAGCCAGGTATTTGGTGGGGGAGGACAATACTTC. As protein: CASSQVFGGGGQYF.

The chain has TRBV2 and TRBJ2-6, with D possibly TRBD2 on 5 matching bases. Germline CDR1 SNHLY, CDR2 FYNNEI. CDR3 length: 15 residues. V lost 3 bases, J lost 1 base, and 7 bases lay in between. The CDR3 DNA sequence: TGTGCCAGCAGTGACCGGAGGTCTGGGGCCAACGTCCTGACTTTC. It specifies CASSDRRSGANVLTF.

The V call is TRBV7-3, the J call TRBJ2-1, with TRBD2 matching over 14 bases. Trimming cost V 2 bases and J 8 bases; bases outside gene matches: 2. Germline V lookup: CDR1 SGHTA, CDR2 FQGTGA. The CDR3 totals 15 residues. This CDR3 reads CASSLGTSGRDEQFF. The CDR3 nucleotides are TGTGCCAGCAGCTTAGGGACTAGCGGGAGAGATGAGCAGTTCTTC.

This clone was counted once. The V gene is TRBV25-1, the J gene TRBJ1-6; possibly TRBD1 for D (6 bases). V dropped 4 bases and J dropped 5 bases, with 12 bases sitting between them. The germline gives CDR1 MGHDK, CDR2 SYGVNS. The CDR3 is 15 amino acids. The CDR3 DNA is TGTGCCAGCAGTGCCGGACAGTTCAATAATTCACCCCTCCACTTT. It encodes CASSAGQFNNSPLHF.

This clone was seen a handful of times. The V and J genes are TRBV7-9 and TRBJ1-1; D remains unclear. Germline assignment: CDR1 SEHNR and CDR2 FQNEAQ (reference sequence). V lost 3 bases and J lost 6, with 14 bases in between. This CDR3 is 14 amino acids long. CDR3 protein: CASSFITTSAEAFF. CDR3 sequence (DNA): TGTGCCAGCAGCTTTATAACAACTAGCGCTGAAGCTTTCTTT.

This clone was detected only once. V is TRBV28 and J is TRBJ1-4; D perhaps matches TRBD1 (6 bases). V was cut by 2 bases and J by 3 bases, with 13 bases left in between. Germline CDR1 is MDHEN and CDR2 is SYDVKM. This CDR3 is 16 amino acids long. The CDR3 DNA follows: TGTGCCAGCAGTTTAACAGGGAGAGGCTCTAATGAAAAACTGTTTTTT. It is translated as CASSLTGRGSNEKLFF.

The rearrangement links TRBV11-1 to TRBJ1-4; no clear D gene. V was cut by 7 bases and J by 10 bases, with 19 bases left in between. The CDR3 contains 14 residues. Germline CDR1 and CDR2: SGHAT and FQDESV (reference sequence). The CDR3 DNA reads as TGTGCCAGCACCCACATTACGCCTGGCGGAAAACTGTTTTTT. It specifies CASTHITPGGKLFF.

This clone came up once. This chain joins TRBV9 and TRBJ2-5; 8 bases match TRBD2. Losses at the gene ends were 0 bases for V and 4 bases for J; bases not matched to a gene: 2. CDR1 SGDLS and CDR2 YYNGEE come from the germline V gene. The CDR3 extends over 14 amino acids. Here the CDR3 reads CASSVDLAGETQYF. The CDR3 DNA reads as TGTGCCAGCAGCGTAGATCTAGCGGGAGAGACCCAGTACTTC. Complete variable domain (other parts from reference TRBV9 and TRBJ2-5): DSGVTQTPKHLITATGQRVTLRCSPRSGDLSVYWYQQSLDQGLQFLIQYYNGEERAKGNILERFSAQQFPDLHSELNLSSLELGDSALYFCASSVDLAGETQYFGPGTRLLVL.

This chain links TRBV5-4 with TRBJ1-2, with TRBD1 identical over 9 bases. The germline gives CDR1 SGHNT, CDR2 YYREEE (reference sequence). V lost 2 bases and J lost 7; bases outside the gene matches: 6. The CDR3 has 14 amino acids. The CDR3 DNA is TGTGCCAGCAGCTTAACAGGGGGCGTCGTTGGCTACACCTTC. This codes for CASSLTGGVVGYTF. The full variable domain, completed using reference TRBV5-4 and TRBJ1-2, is ETGVTQSPTHLIKTRGQQVTLRCSSQSGHNTVSWYQQALGQGPQFIFQYYREEENGRGNFPPRFSGLQFPNYSSELNVNALELDDSALYLCASSLTGGVVGYTFGSGTRLTVV.

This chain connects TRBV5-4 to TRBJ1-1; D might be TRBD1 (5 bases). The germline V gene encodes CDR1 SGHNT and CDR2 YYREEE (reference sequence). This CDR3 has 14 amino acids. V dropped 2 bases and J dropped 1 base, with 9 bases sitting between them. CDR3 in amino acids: CASSFGGANTEAFF. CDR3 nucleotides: TGTGCCAGCAGCTTCGGGGGAGCGAACACTGAAGCTTTCTTT.

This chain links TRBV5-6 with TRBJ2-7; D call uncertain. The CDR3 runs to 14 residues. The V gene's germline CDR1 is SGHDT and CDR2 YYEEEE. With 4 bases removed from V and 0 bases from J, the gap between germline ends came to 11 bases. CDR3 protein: CASSRRTASYEQYV. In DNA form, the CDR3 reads TGTGCCAGCAGCCGCCGAACAGCCTCCTACGAGCAGTACGTC.

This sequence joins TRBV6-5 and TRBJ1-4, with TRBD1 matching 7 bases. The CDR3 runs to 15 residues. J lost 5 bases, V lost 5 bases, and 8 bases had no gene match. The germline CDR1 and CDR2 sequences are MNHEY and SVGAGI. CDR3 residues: CASSITTGVNEKLFF. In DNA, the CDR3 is TGTGCCAGCAGTATCACTACAGGGGTAAATGAAAAACTGTTTTTT.

The CDR3, as DNA: TGTGCCTGGAGTTTCTTTAGGCCCCGGCGTCAGGGAGGCTACACCTTC. This encodes CAWSFFRPRRQGGYTF. The chain combines TRBV30 with TRBJ1-2; weak D call: TRBD1 (5 bases). The V end was cut by 2 bases, the J end by 8 bases, with 24 bases between. In germline, CDR1 is GTSNPN, CDR2 SVGIG (reference sequence). The CDR3 is 16 residues long.

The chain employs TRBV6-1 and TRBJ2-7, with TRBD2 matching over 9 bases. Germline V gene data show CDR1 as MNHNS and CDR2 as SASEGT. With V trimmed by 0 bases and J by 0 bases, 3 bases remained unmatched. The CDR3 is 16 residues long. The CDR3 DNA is TGTGCCAGCAGTGAAGCGCGGGGGGGCCCCTCCTACGAGCAGTACTTC. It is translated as CASSEARGGPSYEQYF.

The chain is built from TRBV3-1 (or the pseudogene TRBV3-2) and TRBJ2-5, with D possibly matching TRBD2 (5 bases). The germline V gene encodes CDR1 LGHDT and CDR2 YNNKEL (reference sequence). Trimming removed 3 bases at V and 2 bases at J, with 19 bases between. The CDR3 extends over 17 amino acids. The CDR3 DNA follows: TGTGCCAGCAGCCATTTAATAAGAGGGAGTCGTCAAGAGACCCAGTACTTC. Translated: CASSHLIRGSRQETQYF.

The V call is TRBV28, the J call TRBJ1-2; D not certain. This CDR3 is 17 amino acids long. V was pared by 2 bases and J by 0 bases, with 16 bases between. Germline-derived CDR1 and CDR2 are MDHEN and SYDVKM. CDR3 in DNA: TGTGCCAGCAGTTTACCCTCGGGGAGGGCCACTAACTATGGCTACACCTTC. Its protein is CASSLPSGRATNYGYTF.

The CDR3 DNA is TGTGCCGGAGCGGACAGCAATCAGCCCCAGCATTTT. Encoded protein: CAGADSNQPQHF. V usage is TRBV28 and J usage is TRBJ1-5; D is undetermined. Germline CDR1 reads MDHEN; CDR2 reads SYDVKM. Trimming shortened V by 11 bases and J by 1 base, and 9 bases separated the two germline ends. CDR3 length: 12 residues. The entire variable domain, with the rest obtained from reference TRBV28 and TRBJ1-5, is as follows: DVKVTQSSRYLVKRTGEKVFLECVQDMDHENMFWYRQDPGLGLRLIYFSYDVKMKEKGDIPEGYSVSREKKERFSLILESASTNQTSMYLCAGADSNQPQHFGDGTRLSIL.

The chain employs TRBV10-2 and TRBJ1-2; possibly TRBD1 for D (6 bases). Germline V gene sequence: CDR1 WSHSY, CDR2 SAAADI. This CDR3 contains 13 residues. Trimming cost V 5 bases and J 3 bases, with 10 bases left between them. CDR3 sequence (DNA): TGCGCCAGCAGTTCGACAGGAGACTATGGCTACACCTTC. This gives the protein CASSSTGDYGYTF.

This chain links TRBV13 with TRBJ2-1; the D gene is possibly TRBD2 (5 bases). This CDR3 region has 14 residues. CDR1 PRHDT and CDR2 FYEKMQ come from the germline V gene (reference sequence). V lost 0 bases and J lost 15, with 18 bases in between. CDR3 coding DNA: TGTGCCAGCAGCTTAGGCGGGCGGGCGGGCAGACGGTTCTTC. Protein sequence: CASSLGGRAGRRFF.

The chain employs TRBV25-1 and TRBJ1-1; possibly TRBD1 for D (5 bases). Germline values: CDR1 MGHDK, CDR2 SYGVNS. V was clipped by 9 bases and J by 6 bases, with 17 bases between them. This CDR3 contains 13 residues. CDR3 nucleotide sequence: TGTGCCAGTCATCCCGGACATAGCTCTGAAGCTTTCTTT. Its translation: CASHPGHSSEAFF. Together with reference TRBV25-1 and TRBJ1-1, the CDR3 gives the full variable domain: EADIYQTPRYLVIGTGKKITLECSQTMGHDKMYWYQQDPGMELHLIHYSYGVNSTEKGDLSSESTVSRIRTEHFPLTLESARPSHTSQYLCASHPGHSSEAFFGQGTRLTVV.

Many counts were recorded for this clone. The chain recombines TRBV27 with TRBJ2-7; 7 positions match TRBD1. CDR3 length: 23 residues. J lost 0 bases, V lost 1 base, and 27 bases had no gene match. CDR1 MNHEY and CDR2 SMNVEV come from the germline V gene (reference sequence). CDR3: CASSLCGVPTGLRELRSSYEQYV. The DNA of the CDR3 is TGTGCCAGCAGTTTATGTGGGGTCCCGACAGGGCTCAGGGAGCTCCGTAGCTCCTACGAGCAGTACGTC.

The CDR3 DNA follows: TGTGCCAGCATGCCCTCGGGCAATCAGCCCCAGCATTTT. Its protein is CASMPSGNQPQHF. The chain couples TRBV28 to TRBJ1-5; D not resolved. V shed 7 bases and J shed 2 bases, with 9 bases lying between them. Germline CDR1 is MDHEN and CDR2 is SYDVKM. The CDR3 consists of 13 residues.

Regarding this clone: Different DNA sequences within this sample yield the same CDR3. This CDR3 is CASSRQGNYGYTF. CDR3 coding DNA: TGTGCCAGCAGTCGACAGGGTAACTATGGCTACACCTTC. The J gene is TRBJ1-2, the V gene TRBV12-3 or TRBV12-4, with TRBD1 matching over 7 bases. The CDR3 has 13 amino acids. Trimming took 5 bases from V and 1 from J; bases not matched to a gene: 1.